This TCR beta chain was sequenced in a study of radiation and T cells in renal cell carcinoma. This sample's time point: baseline pretreatment blood. As for treatment: 15 Gy SBRT to primary tumor, nephrectomy 4 weeks later. Radiation-treated patients gave blood at baseline, week 2 and week 4. The germline V gene has CDR1 SGHVS and CDR2 FQNEAQ. J lost 0 bases, V lost 1 base, and 12 bases had no gene match. CDR3 length: 20 amino acids. Study conclusions and caveats: In blood, top tumor clones expanded by 2 weeks, shrinking by 4.

The count of this clone is one. Its antigen is not known. Assay: immunoSEQ multiplex PCR; the TCRdb copy retains only in-frame clones and omits some. The table includes 40,000 to 60,000 clones, approximately 80% detected once. This TCR was recovered from a woman in her 70s with renal cell carcinoma. Sequencing was performed on blood, taken from a patient whose treatment included radiotherapy and nephrectomy. The chain couples TRBV7-8 to TRBJ1-4, with 9 bases lining up with TRBD1. For the CDR3, the DNA is TGTGCCAGCAGCTTAGTGTTGTGGGACAGGGTGACCCCAACTAATGAAAAACTGTTTTTT. Translation gives CASSLVLWDRVTPTNEKLFF.